This T cell receptor (beta chain) was identified during a study of spatial heterogeneity in lung cancer. Regarding the study as a whole: One measure, the expanded intratumoral alpha and beta TCR count, tracked tumor mutation counts.

MiXCR was run by TCRdb on the 5' RACE reads, yielding one entry per CDR3 protein. This sample has 5,700 or so distinct CDR3 sequences, with roughly 3.9% found just once. Germline V gene lookup returns CDR1 LNHNV and CDR2 YYDKDF (reference sequence). This CDR3 is built from 19 residues. Trimming took off 0 bases at V and 5 bases at J, with 26 bases between the two ends. This clonotype appeared many times. Antigen specificity is unknown. Time point of the sample: sample taken at primary tumor resection. This chain joins TRBV15 and TRBJ2-7, with no clear D. Source: lung tumor tissue, taken at surgery. The receptor was derived from a female donor with early-stage non-small cell lung cancer. In nucleotides, the CDR3 is TGTGCCACCAGCAGAGAATGGGGAAGTTCGGAAGAAGGGCGTGACGAGCAGTACTTC. Encoded protein: CATSREWGSSEEGRDEQYF.